What follows describes a single T cell receptor (beta chain). The CDR3 contains 16 residues. Trimming took 5 bases from V and 0 from J; bases not matched to a gene: 9. Germline-derived CDR1 and CDR2 are LNHDA and SQIVND (reference sequence). The data belong to a study of control samples from healthy donors and cancer patients. The protocol was immunoSEQ multiplex PCR, while the TCRdb copy is restricted to in-frame clones and leaves out a portion. This table holds tens of thousands of clones, about 87% found once. The V and J genes are TRBV19 and TRBJ1-1; 7 bases are a match to TRBD1. The sequencing input was blood. The clonotype was recovered from a woman aged 65 to 85 in good health. CDR3 region: CASSANRGLMNTEAFF. DNA of the CDR3: TGTGCCAGTAGTGCGAACAGGGGTCTCATGAACACTGAAGCTTTCTTT.